These 8 T cell receptor beta chains came from one sample sequenced in a study of blood T cells in healthy people across ages. It was with a sample-barcoded 5' primer and a J-beta primer mix that a second PCR of roughly 7 to 12 cycles was run. TCRdb reprocessed the 5' RACE reads via MiXCR and lists one record per CDR3 protein. In the table there are more than 1 million distinct CDR3 sequences, over 35% of which are singletons. The sample was blood. The receptors come from a woman aged 60 to 75 in good health.

The chain combines TRBV5-1 with TRBJ2-5; no definite D call. The CDR3 contains 13 residues. Trimming shortened V by 2 bases and J by 2 bases, and 7 bases separated the two germline ends. Germline V gene data show CDR1 as SGHRS and CDR2 as YFSETQ. CDR3: CASSFFRQETQYF. In DNA, the CDR3 is TGCGCCAGCAGCTTTTTTAGGCAAGAGACCCAGTACTTC. The whole variable domain, remainder taken from reference TRBV5-1 and TRBJ2-5, is KAGVTQTPRYLIKTRGQQVTLSCSPISGHRSVSWYQQTPGQGLQFLFEYFSETQRNKGNFPGRFSGRQFSNSRSEMNVSTLELGDSALYLCASSFFRQETQYFGPGTRLLVL.

The chain has TRBV18 and TRBJ2-6; the match to TRBD2 covers 14 bases. Germline CDR1 and CDR2: KGHSH and LQKENI. This CDR3 is built from 18 residues. After removal of 5 bases from V and 1 base from J, the junction contained 4 bases not matched to a gene. CDR3 in amino acids: CASSSGTSGSSGANVLTF. CDR3 in DNA: TGTGCCAGCTCATCCGGGACTAGCGGGAGTTCTGGGGCCAACGTCCTGACTTTC.

The table lists this clonotype with a few counts. The V gene is TRBV5-5, the J gene TRBJ2-5; no clear D gene. The CDR3 is 15 amino acids. Germline V gene sequence: CDR1 SGHKS, CDR2 YYEKEE (reference sequence). The ends were cut back, 3 bases at V and 1 base at J, with 13 bases in the middle. The CDR3, as DNA: TGTGCCAGCAGCTCGATTGGAAGGGCCCAAGAGACCCAGTACTTC. As protein: CASSSIGRAQETQYF.

The V gene is TRBV28, the J gene TRBJ1-5; 7 bases map to TRBD1. Germline-derived CDR1 and CDR2 are MDHEN and SYDVKM. This CDR3 contains 15 residues. V lost 6 bases and J lost 1; bases outside the gene matches: 6. Here the CDR3 reads CASSPQGMSNQPQHF. The CDR3 DNA follows: TGTGCCAGCAGCCCACAGGGGATGAGCAATCAGCCCCAGCATTTT.

The chain employs TRBV2 and TRBJ2-5; D is unresolved. The tail of the sequence fits TRBJ2-7 better, so the J call may be wrong. CDR1 and CDR2 from the germline V gene are SNHLY and FYNNEI. This CDR3 has 12 amino acids. The CDR3 is CASSADRVEQYF. As DNA, the CDR3 is TGTGCCAGCAGCGCTGATCGGGTCGAGCAGTACTTC.

This clonotype was counted a few times. The chain recombines TRBV2 with TRBJ1-4; the D is unclear. V lost 7 bases and J 5 bases, leaving 17 bases between the germline ends. The V gene's germline CDR1 is SNHLY and CDR2 FYNNEI. This CDR3 region has 15 residues. CDR3 sequence reads: CASTLGREENEKLFF. The CDR3 nucleotides are TGTGCCAGCACCCTCGGACGAGAGGAAAATGAAAAACTGTTTTTT. Full variable domain (outside the CDR3, taken from reference TRBV2 and TRBJ1-4): EPEVTQTPSHQVTQMGQEVILRCVPISNHLYFYWYRQILGQKVEFLVSFYNNEISEKSEIFDDQFSVERPDGSNFTLKIRSTKLEDSAMYFCASTLGREENEKLFFGSGTQLSVL.

With respect to this clonotype: Since a much larger clone is just one base distant, this may be a read error. The genes are TRBV29-1 and TRBJ2-7; a possible D gene is TRBD1 (6 bases). The length of the CDR3 is 11 residues. V was shortened by 7 bases and J by 5 bases, with 12 bases between the two germline ends. CDR1 and CDR2 (germline): SQVTM, ANQGSEA. CDR3 region: CSAQGTDEQYF. CDR3 coding DNA: TGCAGCGCCCAGGGGACCGACGAGCAGTACTTC.

There are many counts of this clonotype. The chain recombines TRBV2 with TRBJ2-3; TRBD1 agrees at 7 bases. V shed 1 base and J 0 bases; nucleotides not matched to a gene: 1. CDR3 size: 15 residues. CDR1 and CDR2 from the germline V gene are SNHLY and FYNNEI. This chain's CDR3 is CASSEGQGSTDTQYF. CDR3 nucleotide sequence: TGTGCCAGCAGTGAAGGACAGGGTAGCACAGATACGCAGTATTTT. The variable domain in full, with the rest retrieved from reference TRBV2 and TRBJ2-3, is EPEVTQTPSHQVTQMGQEVILRCVPISNHLYFYWYRQILGQKVEFLVSFYNNEISEKSEIFDDQFSVERPDGSNFTLKIRSTKLEDSAMYFCASSEGQGSTDTQYFGPGTRLTVL.